This is a list of T cell receptor beta chains from one sample in a study of cytomegalovirus exposure and HLA in healthy donors. Sequencing used immunoSEQ multiplex PCR; TCRdb keeps in-frame clones, though not all of them. The table lists about 65,000 clones, around 92% of them singletons. Sequences were obtained from PBMCs. The receptors derive from a woman between 18 and 30 years old in good health and CMV-seronegative. CDR3s leave out the opening cysteine and the closing phenylalanine or tryptophan.

v_gene,j_gene,CDR3aa
TRBV10-3,TRBJ1-2,AITGLKANYGYT
TRBV5-4,TRBJ1-1,ASASGVLRNTEAF
TRBV18,TRBJ1-1,ASSPTRGGNTEAF
TRBV9,TRBJ2-1,ASSVTSGRANEQF
TRBV20-1,TRBJ2-7,SAYTYEQY
TRBV10-3,TRBJ1-1,ATQMNTEAF
TRBV7-9,TRBJ2-5,ASSLDRGVIGETQY
TRBV6-5,TRBJ2-3,ASSYYGADTQY
TRBV7-2,TRBJ1-4,ASSLGGAGNEKLF
TRBV10-3,TRBJ1-1,AITINLNTEAF
TRBV6-5,TRBJ1-2,ASSPGSEDGYT
TRBV28,TRBJ2-3,ASSGGVAGVADTQY
TRBV5-6,TRBJ2-2,ASSFRVITGELF
TRBV6-4,TRBJ1-6,ASSEGAGSPLH
TRBV15,TRBJ2-2,ATSSGPLAGSGELF
TRBV5-1,TRBJ2-7,ASSFRDRGYEQY
TRBV7-9,TRBJ1-2,ASSLALDGSGYGYT
TRBV4-1,TRBJ2-6,ASSHRLAGGSGANVLT
TRBV28,TRBJ1-1,ASKRDRGLKTEAF
TRBV6-6,TRBJ2-5,ASSSTEIQETQY
TRBV19,TRBJ2-3,ASSFPGLAGGGGTDTQY
TRBV2,TRBJ2-2,ASGRLAVNTGELF
TRBV11-1,TRBJ2-7,ASSLATSGFSYEQY
TRBV6-5,TRBJ1-1,ASSYGASLNTEAF
TRBV10-2,TRBJ2-5,ASSWSGERASY
TRBV28,TRBJ1-2,AARGGAAYGYT
TRBV27,TRBJ1-2,ASKTRGGTYGYT
TRBV19,TRBJ2-1,ASSISRGDEQF
TRBV5-8,TRBJ2-1,ASSSDRVNEQF
TRBV4-1,TRBJ2-1,ASSQDMAPQQF
TRBV2,TRBJ2-7,AITSGSSYEQY
TRBV10-3,TRBJ1-1,AISESNSNTEAF
TRBV7-6,TRBJ2-5,ASSPQGETQY
TRBV28,TRBJ2-7,ASSPPPGTSGRKVYEQY
TRBV5-1,TRBJ1-2,ASSPNRGGHYGYT
TRBV9,TRBJ2-7,ASSVGISGSYEQY
TRBV28,TRBJ2-5,ASSLFKASGNQETQY
TRBV28,TRBJ2-7,ASSSILDEQY
TRBV19,TRBJ2-6,ASSTQPGGHSGANVLT
TRBV10-3,TRBJ1-1,AIRVNSNTEAF
TRBV14,TRBJ1-2,ASSPTSGGYGYT
TRBV6-6,TRBJ1-2,ASTHRDRPDGYT